Below, 29 T cell receptor beta chains from the same sample are listed, as sequenced in a study of blood T cell repertoires in COVID-19. Profiled with immunoSEQ multiplex PCR; TCRdb holds only in-frame clones, not every one. The data show 93,000 or so clones, approximately 80% seen once. The sample taken for sequencing was peripheral blood. All receptors come from a human donor in a cohort sampled during active COVID-19.

This chain uses TRBV6-2 or TRBV6-3 with TRBJ2-3; 7 bases are shared with TRBD2. J lost 0 bases, V lost 5 bases, and 2 bases had no gene match. Germline assignment: CDR1 MNHEY and CDR2 SVGEGT. The CDR3 extends over 14 amino acids. The CDR3 sequence is CASSASGSTDTQYF. For the CDR3, the DNA is TGTGCCAGCAGTGCTAGCGGAAGCACAGATACGCAGTATTTT.

The rearrangement uses TRBV5-1 and TRBJ1-4; D is unresolved. Germline V gene sequence: CDR1 SGHRS, CDR2 YFSETQ. The CDR3 runs 14 residues. V gave up 0 bases and J gave up 5 bases, with 8 bases separating them. Here the CDR3 DNA reads TGCGCCAGCAGCTTGGGGGGAGGGAATGAAAAACTGTTTTTT. This translates into CASSLGGGNEKLFF.

The rearrangement uses TRBV12-3 or TRBV12-4 and TRBJ1-2; no firm D call. V was clipped by 5 bases and J by 8 bases, with 15 bases between them. This CDR3 has 13 residues. CDR3 loop: CASSPSGVGGYTF. CDR3 DNA: TGTGCCAGCAGTCCCTCGGGAGTGGGAGGCTACACCTTC.

The chain employs TRBV19 and TRBJ2-1; 8 positions match TRBD2. This CDR3 is 14 amino acids long. The V and J ends lost 6 bases and 7 bases, in that order; junction bases with no gene match: 8. Germline values: CDR1 LNHDA, CDR2 SQIVND (reference sequence). The CDR3 here is CASRAGGAGNEQFF. Written as DNA, the CDR3 is TGTGCCAGTAGGGCCGGGGGGGCTGGGAATGAGCAGTTCTTC.

The rearrangement uses TRBV6-5 and TRBJ2-3, with a weak D call TRBD2 (6 bases). The CDR3 loop spans 15 amino acids. V lost 0 bases to trimming and J lost 6 bases, with 13 bases between them. Germline CDR1 is MNHEY and CDR2 is SVGAGI. The CDR3 bases are TGTGCCAGCAGTTACTCGACTCACCGGGGGGATACGCAGTATTTT. Amino acids: CASSYSTHRGDTQYF.

The chain combines TRBV5-8 with TRBJ1-2, with 7 bases fitting TRBD1. The junction had 3 bases not matched to a gene; V was cut back by 1 base and J by 3 bases. This CDR3 spans 14 amino acids. Per germline, CDR1 SGHTS and CDR2 YDEGEE. The DNA of the CDR3 is TGTGCCAGCAGCTTGATAGGGGGCGACTATGGCTACACCTTC. Translation gives CASSLIGGDYGYTF.

The J gene is TRBJ2-5, the V gene TRBV5-1; 9 bases are shared with TRBD2. Trimming at V came to 7 bases and at J to 5 bases, leaving 12 bases not matched to a gene. Germline-derived CDR1 and CDR2 are SGHRS and YFSETQ. This CDR3 spans 15 amino acids. CDR3 loop: CASSLGGGAAETQYF. The CDR3 coding sequence is TGCGCCAGCTCCTTGGGCGGGGGGGCGGCTGAGACCCAGTACTTC. The full variable domain, completed using reference TRBV5-1 and TRBJ2-5, is KAGVTQTPRYLIKTRGQQVTLSCSPISGHRSVSWYQQTPGQGLQFLFEYFSETQRNKGNFPGRFSGRQFSNSRSEMNVSTLELGDSALYLCASSLGGGAAETQYFGPGTRLLVL.

This clone showed up just a few times. J is TRBJ1-4 and V is TRBV5-6, with TRBD1 matching over 7 bases. V lost 4 bases to trimming and J lost 3 bases; unmatched junction nucleotides: 6. Germline CDR1 and CDR2: SGHDT and YYEEEE. The CDR3 runs to 15 residues. Written as DNA, the CDR3 is TGTGCCAGCAGCCGGCCCGGGACAGCTAATGAAAAACTGTTTTTT. Protein sequence: CASSRPGTANEKLFF. The variable domain in full, completed from reference TRBV5-6 and TRBJ1-4, reads DAGVTQSPTHLIKTRGQQVTLRCSPKSGHDTVSWYQQALGQGPQFIFQYYEEEERQRGNFPDRFSGHQFPNYSSELNVNALLLGDSALYLCASSRPGTANEKLFFGSGTQLSVL.

CDR3: CASSGTGNEKLFF. The CDR3 DNA reads TGTGCCAGCAGCGGGACAGGGAATGAAAAACTGTTTTTT. The rearrangement links TRBV7-9 to TRBJ1-4, with TRBD1 identical over 9 bases. This CDR3 contains 13 residues. Trimming removed 5 bases from V and 5 bases from J; junction bases left unmatched: 0. Germline values: CDR1 SEHNR, CDR2 FQNEAQ (reference sequence).

The J gene is TRBJ1-5, the V gene TRBV6-1; 10 nucleotides line up with TRBD1. Trimming removed 2 bases from V and 3 bases from J; junction bases left unmatched: 7. CDR3 size: 17 residues. Germline loops: CDR1 MNHNS, CDR2 SASEGT. The CDR3 sequence is CASSEPGTGVTNQPQHF. The DNA of the CDR3 is TGTGCCAGCAGTGAACCCGGGACAGGGGTTACCAATCAGCCCCAGCATTTT.

This sequence joins TRBV27 and TRBJ1-1; maybe TRBD1 (6 bases). The CDR3 runs 14 residues. CDR1 and CDR2 from the germline V gene are MNHEY and SMNVEV (reference sequence). V lost 4 bases and J 2 bases, leaving 11 bases between the germline ends. The CDR3 region has the DNA TGTGCCAGCAGTTATCGGACAGATAACACTGAAGCTTTCTTT. This translates into CASSYRTDNTEAFF.

The rearrangement links TRBV12-3 or TRBV12-4 to TRBJ1-2; TRBD1 is a possible D gene (5 bases). Trimming took off 10 bases at V and 4 bases at J, with 13 bases between the two ends. This CDR3 has 12 amino acids. DNA of the CDR3: TGTGCCACCAGCGGGGGGGGCTATGGCTACACCTTC. Translating it yields CATSGGGYGYTF.

The chain couples TRBV3-1 (or the pseudogene TRBV3-2) to TRBJ1-6, with D hard to call. CDR3 size: 12 residues. Germline V gives CDR1 LGHDT, CDR2 YNNKEL (reference sequence). Trimming removed 5 bases at V and 3 bases at J, with 2 bases between. The CDR3 region is CASSYYNSPLHF. In DNA, the CDR3 is TGTGCCAGCAGCTACTATAATTCACCCCTCCACTTT.

This chain joins TRBV6-5 and TRBJ2-1; 11 bases fit TRBD2. V lost 2 bases to trimming and J lost 7 bases; unmatched junction nucleotides: 7. The CDR3 has 16 amino acids. In germline, CDR1 is MNHEY, CDR2 SVGAGI. The CDR3 protein is CASSYTNSGGANEQFF. The CDR3 DNA sequence: TGTGCCAGCAGTTACACGAATAGCGGGGGGGCAAATGAGCAGTTCTTC.

The chain is built from TRBV29-1 and TRBJ1-3; possibly TRBD1 for D (5 bases). Germline V gene sequence: CDR1 SQVTM, CDR2 ANQGSEA. V was shortened by 1 base and J by 3 bases, with 7 bases between the two germline ends. This CDR3 has 13 residues. The CDR3 spells CSVEVRVGNTIYF. DNA of the CDR3: TGCAGCGTTGAAGTCAGGGTTGGAAACACCATATATTTT.

The chain has TRBV2 and TRBJ2-5, with 8 bases matching TRBD2. This CDR3 spans 14 amino acids. V was pared by 2 bases and J by 5 bases, with 4 bases of the junction left unmatched. Germline V lookup: CDR1 SNHLY, CDR2 FYNNEI. The DNA for the CDR3 is TGTGCCAGCAGTGAATTCTTAGCGGGGGAGACCCAGTACTTC. It encodes CASSEFLAGETQYF.

The rearrangement links TRBV2 to TRBJ2-1; TRBD1 aligns across 7 bases. Germline CDR1 is SNHLY and CDR2 is FYNNEI. V was clipped by 8 bases and J by 7 bases; unmatched bases: 11. The CDR3 is 14 residues long. The CDR3 DNA reads TGTGCCAGCGTCGAGGGGGCCTCCGTGAATGAGCAGTTCTTC. Translation gives CASVEGASVNEQFF.

V and J are TRBV18 and TRBJ1-1, with a possible D match to TRBD1 (5 bases). V lost 2 bases and J lost 1, with 14 bases in between. Germline V CDR1 and CDR2: KGHSH, LQKENI. This CDR3 is built from 16 residues. CDR3 coding DNA: TGTGCCAGCTCACCAGCCCCAGGGCCGAGGAACACTGAAGCTTTCTTT. This gives the protein CASSPAPGPRNTEAFF. Combining the CDR3 with reference TRBV18 and TRBJ1-1 gives the whole variable domain NAGVMQNPRHLVRRRGQEARLRCSPMKGHSHVYWYRQLPEEGLKFMVYLQKENIIDESGMPKERFSAEFPKEGPSILRIQQVVRGDSAAYFCASSPAPGPRNTEAFFGQGTRLTVV.

The chain combines TRBV6-2 or TRBV6-3 with TRBJ2-1, with TRBD2 identical over 15 bases. The CDR3 is 17 residues long. Germline-derived CDR1 and CDR2 are MNHEY and SVGEGT. V was clipped by 4 bases and J by 7 bases; unmatched bases: 8. CDR3 nucleotide sequence: TGTGCCAGCAGTTGGACTAGCGGGGGGGCCATCGGTAATGAGCAGTTCTTC. The encoded protein is CASSWTSGGAIGNEQFF.

The chain carries TRBV15 and TRBJ2-3, with 7 bases lining up with TRBD2. This CDR3 spans 12 amino acids. The germline gives CDR1 LNHNV, CDR2 YYDKDF (reference sequence). V gave up 10 bases and J gave up 2 bases; unmatched junction bases: 3. CDR3 loop: CASGGLTDTQYF. Here the CDR3 DNA reads TGTGCCAGCGGGGGTCTCACAGATACGCAGTATTTT.

V and J are TRBV27 and TRBJ2-1; D might be TRBD1 (5 bases). This CDR3 has 15 amino acids. Trimming stripped 2 bases from V and 3 bases from J, with 11 bases between. Germline CDR1 and CDR2: MNHEY and SMNVEV (reference sequence). DNA of the CDR3: TGTGCCAGCAGTTTAGGCTTAGGGGTCTACAATGAGCAGTTCTTC. Amino acid sequence: CASSLGLGVYNEQFF.

The chain employs TRBV18 and TRBJ1-5, with D hard to call. V gave up 3 bases and J gave up 2 bases, with 11 bases separating them. Per the germline V gene, CDR1 is KGHSH and CDR2 is LQKENI. The CDR3 totals 15 residues. The CDR3 here is CASSPWEGGNQPQHF. Here the CDR3 DNA reads TGTGCCAGCTCACCCTGGGAGGGCGGCAATCAGCCCCAGCATTTT.

This rearrangement joins TRBV7-9 to TRBJ1-2; D gene uncertain. The CDR3 totals 13 residues. V lost 2 bases, J lost 4 bases, and 8 bases lay in between. CDR1 and CDR2 from the germline V gene are SEHNR and FQNEAQ (reference sequence). The CDR3 loop reads CASSLPNSYGYTF. CDR3 bases: TGTGCCAGCAGCTTACCAAACAGCTATGGCTACACCTTC.

This chain links TRBV12-3 or TRBV12-4 with TRBJ2-1; D may be TRBD2 (6 bases). Trimming left V 2 bases short and J 8 bases short, with 10 bases between. This CDR3 has 13 amino acids. The CDR3 region is CASSLSERDEQFF. In DNA, the CDR3 is TGTGCCAGCAGTTTATCTGAGCGGGATGAGCAGTTCTTC.

The table lists this clone with a count of one. This sequence joins TRBV19 and TRBJ1-1; TRBD1 matches 8 bases. Germline CDR1 is LNHDA and CDR2 is SQIVND (reference sequence). The CDR3 has 16 residues. V gave up 7 bases and J gave up 2 bases; unmatched junction bases: 12. CDR3 loop: CASISSRGLNNTEAFF. Here the CDR3 DNA reads TGTGCCAGTATTTCCTCCAGGGGGCTGAACAACACTGAAGCTTTCTTT. Full variable domain (missing parts from reference TRBV19 and TRBJ1-1): DGGITQSPKYLFRKEGQNVTLSCEQNLNHDAMYWYRQDPGQGLRLIYYSQIVNDFQKGDIAEGYSVSREKKESFPLTVTSAQKNPTAFYLCASISSRGLNNTEAFFGQGTRLTVV.

The rearrangement links TRBV5-4 to TRBJ1-6, with TRBD1 matching 7 bases. The length of the CDR3 is 17 residues. J gave up 7 bases and V 3 bases, and 13 bases lay outside the gene matches. Germline CDR1 is SGHNT and CDR2 is YYREEE (reference sequence). CDR3 DNA sequence: TGTGCCAGCAGCTCCAAAACACCCGGGACAGTAAATTCACCCCTCCACTTT. This gives the protein CASSSKTPGTVNSPLHF.

The rearrangement joins TRBV27 to TRBJ1-2; 8 bases fit TRBD1. Germline V gene sequence: CDR1 MNHEY, CDR2 SMNVEV (reference sequence). With 4 bases clipped from V and 2 bases from J, the junction kept 6 bases outside the gene matches. The CDR3 loop spans 15 amino acids. As DNA, the CDR3 is TGTGCCAGCAGTTCGAGGGGACAGGCAAACTATGGCTACACCTTC. It encodes CASSSRGQANYGYTF.

This chain uses TRBV9 with TRBJ2-1; 8 positions agree with TRBD2. CDR3 size: 16 residues. In germline, CDR1 is SGDLS, CDR2 YYNGEE. Trimming took 4 bases from V and 5 from J; bases not matched to a gene: 11. The CDR3 sequence is CASSQLADLLDNEQFF. CDR3 DNA sequence: TGTGCCAGCAGCCAACTAGCGGACCTTTTGGACAATGAGCAGTTCTTC.

With regard to this clone: Other DNA sequences in this specimen translate into the identical CDR3. The chain combines TRBV5-1 with TRBJ1-1; D is ambiguous. The CDR3 covers 13 residues. V was clipped by 0 bases and J by 0 bases, with 3 bases between them. CDR1 and CDR2 from the germline V gene are SGHRS and YFSETQ. CDR3 protein: CASSLAVNTEAFF. Written as DNA, the CDR3 is TGCGCCAGCAGCTTGGCGGTGAACACTGAAGCTTTCTTT.